This T cell receptor (beta chain) was identified in a study of glioma-infiltrating T cells after dendritic cell vaccination. Trimming left V 0 bases short and J 8 bases short, with 5 bases between. In germline, CDR1 is DFQATT, CDR2 SNEGSKA (reference sequence). The CDR3 has 11 amino acids. Clones were sequenced by immunoSEQ multiplex PCR, and TCRdb holds only the in-frame ones, with some missing. The sample holds around 100,000 clones, around 86% seen once. The time point is: after dendritic cell vaccination, including at tumor progression/relapse. The material sequenced was blood, taken after dendritic cell vaccination. The receptor comes from a human donor with glioblastoma. The chain has TRBV20-1 and TRBJ2-1; D is ambiguous. CDR3 region: CSARDAYEQFF. The CDR3, as DNA: TGCAGTGCTAGAGATGCGTATGAGCAGTTCTTC.